This TCR beta chain was obtained from a study of T cell responses to AZD1222 COVID-19 vaccine. Data came from immunoSEQ multiplex PCR; TCRdb stores just in-frame clones and leaves some out. The sample has some 150,000 clones; about nine tenths are singletons. The clonotype originates from an adult in good health. The sample was peripheral blood, taken on day 0 of AZD1222 vaccination.

This CDR3 is CASSPGEFYEQYF. The CDR3 DNA reads as TGTGCCAGCAGTCCGGGAGAGTTCTACGAGCAGTACTTC. V usage is TRBV7-9 and J usage is TRBJ2-7, with a possible D match to TRBD2 (6 bases). The CDR3 is 13 amino acids. V lost 6 bases and J 3 bases, leaving 12 bases between the germline ends. From germline, CDR1 is SEHNR and CDR2 FQNEAQ (reference sequence).